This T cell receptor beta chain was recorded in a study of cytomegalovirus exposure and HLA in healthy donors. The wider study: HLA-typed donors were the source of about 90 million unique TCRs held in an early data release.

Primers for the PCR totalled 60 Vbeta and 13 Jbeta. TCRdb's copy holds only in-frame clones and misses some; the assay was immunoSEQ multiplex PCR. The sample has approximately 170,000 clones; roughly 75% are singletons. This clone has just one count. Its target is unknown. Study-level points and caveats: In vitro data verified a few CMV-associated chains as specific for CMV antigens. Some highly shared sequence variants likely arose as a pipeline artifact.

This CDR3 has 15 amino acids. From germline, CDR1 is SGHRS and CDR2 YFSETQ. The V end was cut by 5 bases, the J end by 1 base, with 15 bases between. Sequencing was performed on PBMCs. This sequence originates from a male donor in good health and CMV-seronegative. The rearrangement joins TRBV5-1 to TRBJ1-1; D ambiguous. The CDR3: CASRLITTSNTEAFF. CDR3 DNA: TGCGCCAGCAGGTTGATTACCACTTCGAACACTGAAGCTTTCTTT. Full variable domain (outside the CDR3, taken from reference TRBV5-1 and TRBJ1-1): KAGVTQTPRYLIKTRGQQVTLSCSPISGHRSVSWYQQTPGQGLQFLFEYFSETQRNKGNFPGRFSGRQFSNSRSEMNVSTLELGDSALYLCASRLITTSNTEAFFGQGTRLTVV.